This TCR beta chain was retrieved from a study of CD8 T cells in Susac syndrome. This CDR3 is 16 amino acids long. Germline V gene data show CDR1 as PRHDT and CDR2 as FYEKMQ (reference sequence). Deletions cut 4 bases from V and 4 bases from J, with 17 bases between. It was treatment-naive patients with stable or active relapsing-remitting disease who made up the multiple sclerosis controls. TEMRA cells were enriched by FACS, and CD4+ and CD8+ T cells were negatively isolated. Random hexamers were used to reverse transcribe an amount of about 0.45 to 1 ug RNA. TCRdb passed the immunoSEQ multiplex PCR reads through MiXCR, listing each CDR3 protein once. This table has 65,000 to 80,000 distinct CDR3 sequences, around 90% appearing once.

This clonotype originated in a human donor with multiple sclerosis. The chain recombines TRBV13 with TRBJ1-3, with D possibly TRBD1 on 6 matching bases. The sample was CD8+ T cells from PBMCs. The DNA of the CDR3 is TGTGCCAGCAGCTACAGGGTTAGGGGCCCCGGAAACACCATATATTTT. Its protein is CASSYRVRGPGNTIYF. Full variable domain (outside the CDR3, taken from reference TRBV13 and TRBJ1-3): AAGVIQSPRHLIKEKRETATLKCYPIPRHDTVYWYQQGPGQDPQFLISFYEKMQSDKGSIPDRFSAQQFSDYHSELNMSSLELGDSALYFCASSYRVRGPGNTIYFGEGSWLTVV.